The clone carrying this T cell receptor beta chain has at least ten counts. Its antigen is not known. This sample was taken from a study of CD8 T cells in ankylosing spondylitis. Whole-study findings and limits: With a CD8+ phenotype, disease-linked clones were relatively rare in peripheral blood. Certain motif variants had earlier been reported in reactive arthritis synovial fluid and blood. A motif in TCR beta, a set of fewer than ten highly homologous variants, appeared characteristic of ankylosing spondylitis blood. Significant enrichment of disease-linked clones was reportedly seen in matched ankylosing spondylitis synovial fluid.

Scientists made TCR beta libraries using quantitative 5'-RACE with molecular barcodes. TCRdb reprocessed the 5' RACE reads via MiXCR and lists one record per CDR3 protein. The sample lists under 250,000 distinct CDR3 sequences, 7% to 8% occurring once. Germline V gene sequence: CDR1 SEHNR, CDR2 FQNEAQ (reference sequence). There are 14 residues in the CDR3. Between the trimmed V and J ends, which lost 6 bases and 7 bases, there was a span of 18 bases. The sequenced material came from blood, either unsorted or a sorted T cell fraction (not recorded which). The chain employs TRBV7-9 and TRBJ1-1, with D tentatively TRBD1 (6 bases). This TCR came from a male donor with ankylosing spondylitis. The CDR3 loop is CASSEINRESEAFF. CDR3 nucleotide sequence: TGTGCCAGCAGTGAGATAAACAGGGAAAGTGAAGCTTTCTTT. The whole variable domain, remainder taken from reference TRBV7-9 and TRBJ1-1, is DTGVSQNPRHKITKRGQNVTFRCDPISEHNRLYWYRQTLGQGPEFLTYFQNEAQLEKSRLLSDRFSAERPKGSFSTLEIQRTEQGDSAMYLCASSEINRESEAFFGQGTRLTVV.